This T cell receptor beta chain was sequenced during a study of Graves' ophthalmopathy and Graves' hyperthyroidism. The CDR3 covers 15 residues. Trimming shortened V by 7 bases and J by 2 bases, and 17 bases separated the two germline ends. CDR1 and CDR2 from the germline V gene are MNHEY and SVGEGT. The study amplified TCR beta CDR3 regions using RNA transcripts. First-round RT-PCR with HTBI primers preceded a second-round multiplex PCR. Via MiXCR, TCRdb re-called the multiplex PCR reads, giving one row per CDR3 protein. The repertoire includes a few hundred thousand distinct CDR3 sequences, around 18% of them detected once, and around 1.6% sits in the top ten.

The rearrangement links TRBV6-2 or TRBV6-3 to TRBJ2-5; the D gene is possibly TRBD1 (6 bases). The TCR comes from a woman aged 18-29 years with Graves' ophthalmopathy. The sequencing input was peripheral blood. The DNA for the CDR3 is TGTGCCAGCAAAATCAGACAGGTTATACAAGAGACCCAGTACTTC. Translating it yields CASKIRQVIQETQYF.